Sequencing of this TCR beta chain was carried out in a study of blood T cell repertoires in COVID-19. About the study: Sites in the United States, Italy and Spain provided acute and convalescent COVID-19 samples. T cells, B-cell-depleted T cells, or PBMCs provided the cDNA or gDNA that served as material.

In the authors' workflow: Amplified reference gene primers provided the basis for estimating nucleated cell counts. Data came from immunoSEQ multiplex PCR; TCRdb stores just in-frame clones and leaves some out. V, J and clone size were drawn from that table, and D and trimming were deduced from the DNA. The sample lists approximately 150,000 clones, roughly four fifths occurring once. A few counts support this clone. The junction had 7 bases not matched to a gene; V was cut back by 4 bases and J by 4 bases. The CDR3 length is 16 residues. Germline V lookup: CDR1 MNHNY, CDR2 SVGAGI (reference sequence).

The sequenced sample consisted of peripheral blood. The receptor comes from a man aged 55 to 70 with active or convalescent COVID-19. The chain uses TRBV6-6 and TRBJ1-5; 10 bases align to TRBD1. The CDR3: CASSWITGQGNQPQHF. The CDR3 region has the DNA TGTGCCAGCAGTTGGATCACGGGACAGGGGAATCAGCCCCAGCATTTT.